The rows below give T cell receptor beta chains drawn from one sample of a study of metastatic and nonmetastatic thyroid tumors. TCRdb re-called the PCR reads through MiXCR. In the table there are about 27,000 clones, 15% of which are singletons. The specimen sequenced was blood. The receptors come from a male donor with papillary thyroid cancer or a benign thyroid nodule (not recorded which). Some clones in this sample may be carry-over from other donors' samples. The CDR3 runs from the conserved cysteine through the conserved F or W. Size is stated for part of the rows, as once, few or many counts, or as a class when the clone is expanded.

CDR3aa: CASSLTGSSYEQYF
abundance: many
j_gene: TRBJ2-7
v_gene: TRBV27

CDR3aa: CAISPGTPNEQFF
abundance: many
j_gene: TRBJ2-1
v_gene: TRBV10-3

CDR3aa: CASSFLGYQETQYF
abundance: many
j_gene: TRBJ2-5
v_gene: TRBV7-8

CDR3aa: CASSSSGGAGETQYF
abundance: many
j_gene: TRBJ2-5
v_gene: TRBV5-1

CDR3aa: CSATGSVGTEAFF
abundance: many
j_gene: TRBJ1-1
v_gene: TRBV20-1

CDR3aa: CASSGGLSNEQFF
abundance: many
j_gene: TRBJ2-1
v_gene: TRBV12-3/TRBV12-4

CDR3aa: CASSEVPGSGTQYF
abundance: many
j_gene: TRBJ2-5
v_gene: TRBV10-2

CDR3aa: CASRDRTIYGYTF
abundance: many
j_gene: TRBJ1-2
v_gene: TRBV6-1

CDR3aa: CAWTRPGGQPQHF
abundance: many
j_gene: TRBJ1-5
v_gene: TRBV30

CDR3aa: CAWSVRRPGSNQPQHF
abundance: many
j_gene: TRBJ1-5
v_gene: TRBV30

CDR3aa: CASSFRRESSYEQYF
abundance: many
j_gene: TRBJ2-7
v_gene: TRBV3-1

CDR3aa: CASSSGTGGADGRETQYF
abundance: many
j_gene: TRBJ2-5
v_gene: TRBV11-3

CDR3aa: CASSASDRGEYF
abundance: many
j_gene: TRBJ2-7
v_gene: TRBV2

CDR3aa: CASSSRGTGYGYTF
abundance: medium-sized
j_gene: TRBJ1-2
v_gene: TRBV11-2

CDR3aa: CASSLDRNTFYGTTRYF
abundance: .
j_gene: TRBJ1-3
v_gene: TRBV11-2

CDR3aa: CAWSPGGLGSGANVLTF
abundance: many
j_gene: TRBJ2-6
v_gene: TRBV30

CDR3aa: CASRLAYEQYF
abundance: many
j_gene: TRBJ2-7
v_gene: TRBV5-1

CDR3aa: CAISSPPYEQYF
abundance: many
j_gene: TRBJ2-7
v_gene: TRBV10-3

CDR3aa: CASSPERGTGELFF
abundance: many
j_gene: TRBJ2-2
v_gene: TRBV18

CDR3aa: CASSPRDAAYEQYF
abundance: many
j_gene: TRBJ2-7
v_gene: TRBV7-9

CDR3aa: CASSYGNKGGELFF
abundance: .
j_gene: TRBJ2-2
v_gene: TRBV6-2/TRBV6-3

CDR3aa: CASSFGLVEQYF
abundance: many
j_gene: TRBJ2-7
v_gene: TRBV12-3/TRBV12-4

CDR3aa: CASRRSSGAYNEQFF
abundance: .
j_gene: TRBJ2-1
v_gene: TRBV19

CDR3aa: CAWSDTAGSDEQYF
abundance: .
j_gene: TRBJ2-7
v_gene: TRBV30

CDR3aa: CASSPDVGSNQPQHF
abundance: many
j_gene: TRBJ1-5
v_gene: TRBV6-1

CDR3aa: CASSSHVAGAYEQYF
abundance: .
j_gene: TRBJ2-7
v_gene: TRBV7-3

CDR3aa: CASSPRTGVWNTESFF
abundance: few
j_gene: TRBJ1-1
v_gene: TRBV12-3/TRBV12-4

CDR3aa: CAWSPTGPEAFF
abundance: .
j_gene: TRBJ1-1
v_gene: TRBV30

CDR3aa: CASSLVGGGHGYTF
abundance: many
j_gene: TRBJ1-2
v_gene: TRBV5-4

CDR3aa: CASSERHETQYF
abundance: many
j_gene: TRBJ2-5
v_gene: TRBV6-1

CDR3aa: CASSLVATGGQPQHF
abundance: few
j_gene: TRBJ1-5
v_gene: TRBV27

CDR3aa: CASSQEYTYLSYEQYF
abundance: many
j_gene: TRBJ2-7
v_gene: TRBV4-2

CDR3aa: CASSLTSRTPGNTIYF
abundance: few
j_gene: TRBJ1-3
v_gene: TRBV28

CDR3aa: CASTRDPESPNYGYTF
abundance: many
j_gene: TRBJ1-2
v_gene: TRBV5-6

CDR3aa: CAWSWGVFSGNTIYF
abundance: .
j_gene: TRBJ1-3
v_gene: TRBV30

CDR3aa: CSANGTENNYGYTF
abundance: .
j_gene: TRBJ1-2
v_gene: TRBV20-1

CDR3aa: CSARDLPGAVYGYTF
abundance: many
j_gene: TRBJ1-2
v_gene: TRBV20-1

CDR3aa: CATTGQGTGELFF
abundance: many
j_gene: TRBJ2-2
v_gene: TRBV19

CDR3aa: CASRLQGFYNSPLHF
abundance: many
j_gene: TRBJ1-6
v_gene: TRBV12-3/TRBV12-4

CDR3aa: CASSPSLAEGPQHF
abundance: many
j_gene: TRBJ1-5
v_gene: TRBV12-3/TRBV12-4

CDR3aa: CASSQGQKRLNQPQHF
abundance: many
j_gene: TRBJ1-5
v_gene: TRBV7-6

CDR3aa: CASSSGQPVSEALF
abundance: .
j_gene: TRBJ1-1
v_gene: TRBV6-5

CDR3aa: CAWSAGTGAYSNQPQHF
abundance: many
j_gene: TRBJ1-5
v_gene: TRBV30

CDR3aa: CASSPGQEVYGYTF
abundance: medium-sized
j_gene: TRBJ1-2
v_gene: TRBV6-2/TRBV6-3

CDR3aa: CASSLDHGVGDTEAFF
abundance: many
j_gene: TRBJ1-1
v_gene: TRBV11-3

CDR3aa: CSASSGGSNTRELFF
abundance: .
j_gene: TRBJ2-2
v_gene: TRBV20-1

CDR3aa: CAWNFNTGELFF
abundance: .
j_gene: TRBJ2-2
v_gene: TRBV30

CDR3aa: CASGGIEDTEAFF
abundance: .
j_gene: TRBJ1-1
v_gene: TRBV19

CDR3aa: CASKRQGGPQYF
abundance: many
j_gene: TRBJ2-7
v_gene: TRBV6-4

CDR3aa: CASSTGTGSGNTIYF
abundance: medium-sized
j_gene: TRBJ1-3
v_gene: TRBV6-1

CDR3aa: CASTDDRNYGYTF
abundance: many
j_gene: TRBJ1-2
v_gene: TRBV5-4

CDR3aa: CASSLSLKENTEAFF
abundance: many
j_gene: TRBJ1-1
v_gene: TRBV5-6

CDR3aa: CAISQDTGSYEHYF
abundance: .
j_gene: TRBJ2-7
v_gene: TRBV4-1